The clone carrying this T cell receptor (beta chain) was counted ten times or more. Its antigen is unidentified. Amplification of TCR beta CDR3 regions used RNA as the template. In the first-round RT-PCR of the TCR CDR3, the HTBI primer set was used. MiXCR, run by TCRdb on the multiplex PCR reads, gives a single entry per CDR3 protein. The sample records around 190,000 distinct CDR3 sequences, 17% being singletons. The sample is drawn from a study of T cells in Graves' hyperthyroidism and ophthalmopathy. Study information: Peripheral blood specimens were obtained at initial diagnosis, prior to any treatment.

Study-level points and caveats: The majority of expanded thyroid clonotypes above 0.001 also appeared in blood.

The study left out patients who had uncontrolled infection, other autoimmune disease, pregnancy or lactation. A roughly 10 ml volume of fresh peripheral blood provided the PBMCs. The CDR3 covers 14 residues. The V gene's germline CDR1 is SGHRS and CDR2 YFSETQ. V lost 4 bases to trimming and J lost 8 bases; unmatched junction nucleotides: 6. Sequenced input: blood. The sequence came from a woman aged 45-65 years with Graves' hyperthyroidism. The chain joins TRBV5-1 to TRBJ1-6; 7 nucleotides match TRBD1. The CDR3 DNA follows: TGCGCCAGCAGCATGGGACAGAAAGATTCACCCCTCCACTTT. It specifies CASSMGQKDSPLHF.